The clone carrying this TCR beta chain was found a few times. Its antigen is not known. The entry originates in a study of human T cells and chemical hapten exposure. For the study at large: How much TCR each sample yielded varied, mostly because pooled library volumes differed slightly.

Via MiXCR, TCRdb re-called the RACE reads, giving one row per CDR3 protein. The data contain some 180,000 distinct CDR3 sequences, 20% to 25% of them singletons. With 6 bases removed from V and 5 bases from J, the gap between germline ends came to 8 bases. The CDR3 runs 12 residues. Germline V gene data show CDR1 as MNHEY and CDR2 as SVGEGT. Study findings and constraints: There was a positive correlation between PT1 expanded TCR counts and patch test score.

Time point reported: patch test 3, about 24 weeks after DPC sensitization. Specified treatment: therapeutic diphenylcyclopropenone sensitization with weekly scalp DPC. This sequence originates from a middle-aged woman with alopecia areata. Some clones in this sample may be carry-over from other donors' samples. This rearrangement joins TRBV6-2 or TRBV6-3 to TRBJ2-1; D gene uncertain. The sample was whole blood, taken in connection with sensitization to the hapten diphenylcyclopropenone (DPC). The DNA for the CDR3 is TGTGCCAGCAGCCCTTTAGACAATGAGCAGTTCTTC. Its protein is CASSPLDNEQFF.